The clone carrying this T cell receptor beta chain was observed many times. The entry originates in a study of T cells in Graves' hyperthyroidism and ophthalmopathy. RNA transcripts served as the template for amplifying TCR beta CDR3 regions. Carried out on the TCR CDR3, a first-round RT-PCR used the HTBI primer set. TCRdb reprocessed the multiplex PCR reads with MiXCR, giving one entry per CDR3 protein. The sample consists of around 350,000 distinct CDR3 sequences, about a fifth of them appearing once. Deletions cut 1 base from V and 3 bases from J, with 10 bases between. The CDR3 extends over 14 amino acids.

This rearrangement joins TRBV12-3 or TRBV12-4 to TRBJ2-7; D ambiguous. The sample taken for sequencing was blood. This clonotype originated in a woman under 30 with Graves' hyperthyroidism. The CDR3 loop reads CASSLGVGNYEQYF. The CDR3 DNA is TGTGCCAGCAGTTTAGGTGTAGGGAACTACGAGCAGTACTTC.